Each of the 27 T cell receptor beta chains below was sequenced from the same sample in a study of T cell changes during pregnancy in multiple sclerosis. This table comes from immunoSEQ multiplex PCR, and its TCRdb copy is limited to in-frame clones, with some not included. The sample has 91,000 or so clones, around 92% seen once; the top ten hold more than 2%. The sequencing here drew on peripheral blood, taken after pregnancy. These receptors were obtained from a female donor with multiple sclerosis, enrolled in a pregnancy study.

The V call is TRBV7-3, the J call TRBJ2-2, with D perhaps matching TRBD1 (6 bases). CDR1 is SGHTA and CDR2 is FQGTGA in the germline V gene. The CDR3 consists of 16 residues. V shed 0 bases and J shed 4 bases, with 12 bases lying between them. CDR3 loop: CASSLTNLGGTGELFF. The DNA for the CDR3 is TGTGCCAGCAGCTTAACCAACCTAGGGGGCACCGGGGAGCTGTTTTTT.

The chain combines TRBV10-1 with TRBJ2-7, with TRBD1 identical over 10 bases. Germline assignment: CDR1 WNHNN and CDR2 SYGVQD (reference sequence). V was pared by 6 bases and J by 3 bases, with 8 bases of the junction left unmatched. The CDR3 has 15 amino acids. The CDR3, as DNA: TGCGCCAGCAGCAAAGGGACAGGGGTCGACTACGAGCAGTACTTC. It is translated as CASSKGTGVDYEQYF.

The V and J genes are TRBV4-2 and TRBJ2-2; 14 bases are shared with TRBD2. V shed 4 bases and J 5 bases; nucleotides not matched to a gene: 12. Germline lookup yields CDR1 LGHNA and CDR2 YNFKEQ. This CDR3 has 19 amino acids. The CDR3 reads CASSPFWTSGGTRTGELFF. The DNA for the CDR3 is TGTGCCAGCAGCCCTTTTTGGACTAGCGGGGGGACGAGAACCGGGGAGCTGTTTTTT.

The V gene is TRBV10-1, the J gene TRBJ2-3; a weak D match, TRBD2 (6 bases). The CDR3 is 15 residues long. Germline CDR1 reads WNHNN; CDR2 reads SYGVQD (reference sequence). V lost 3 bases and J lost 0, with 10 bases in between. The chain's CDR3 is CASSEERASTDTQYF. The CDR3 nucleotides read TGCGCCAGCAGTGAAGAGCGGGCGAGCACAGATACGCAGTATTTT.

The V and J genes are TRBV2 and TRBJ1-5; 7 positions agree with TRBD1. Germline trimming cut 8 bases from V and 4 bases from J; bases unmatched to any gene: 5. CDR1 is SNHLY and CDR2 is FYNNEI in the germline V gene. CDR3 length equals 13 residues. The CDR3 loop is CASRAGGNQPQHF. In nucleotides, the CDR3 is TGTGCCAGCCGGGCAGGGGGAAATCAGCCCCAGCATTTT.

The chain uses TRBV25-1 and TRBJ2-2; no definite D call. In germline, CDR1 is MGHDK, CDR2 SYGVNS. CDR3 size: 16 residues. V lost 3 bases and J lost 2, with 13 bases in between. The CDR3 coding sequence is TGTGCCAGCAGTGAGGGCCTCTTCGCCAACACCGGGGAGCTGTTTTTT. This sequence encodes CASSEGLFANTGELFF.

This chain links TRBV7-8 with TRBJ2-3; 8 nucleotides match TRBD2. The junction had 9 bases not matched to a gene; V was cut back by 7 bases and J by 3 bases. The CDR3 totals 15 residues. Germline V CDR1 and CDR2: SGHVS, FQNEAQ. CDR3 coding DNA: TGTGCCAGCATACTCGAGCGGGGGTTAACAGATACGCAGTATTTT. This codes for CASILERGLTDTQYF.

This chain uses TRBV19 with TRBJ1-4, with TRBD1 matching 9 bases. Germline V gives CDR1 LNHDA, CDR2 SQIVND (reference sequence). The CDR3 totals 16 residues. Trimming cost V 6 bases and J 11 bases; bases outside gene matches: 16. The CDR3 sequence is CASSHRPGTGKVKLFF. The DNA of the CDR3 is TGTGCCAGTAGCCATCGTCCCGGGACAGGGAAGGTGAAACTGTTTTTT.

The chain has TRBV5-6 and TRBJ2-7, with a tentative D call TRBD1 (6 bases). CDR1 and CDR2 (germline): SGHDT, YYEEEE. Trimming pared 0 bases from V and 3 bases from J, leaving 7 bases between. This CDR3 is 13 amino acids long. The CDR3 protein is CASSLGTVYEQYF. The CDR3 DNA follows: TGTGCCAGCAGCTTGGGGACAGTCTACGAGCAGTACTTC. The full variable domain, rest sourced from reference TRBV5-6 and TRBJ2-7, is DAGVTQSPTHLIKTRGQQVTLRCSPKSGHDTVSWYQQALGQGPQFIFQYYEEEERQRGNFPDRFSGHQFPNYSSELNVNALLLGDSALYLCASSLGTVYEQYFGPGTRLTVT.

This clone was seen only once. CDR3 nucleotides: TGTGCCAGCAGCTACGAATCAGGGGGACCATGGCGCTCACCCCTCCACTTT. Its protein is CASSYESGGPWRSPLHF. The J gene is TRBJ1-6, the V gene TRBV7-2, with TRBD1 matching over 7 bases. This CDR3 is 17 amino acids long. CDR1 is SGHTA and CDR2 is FQGNSA in the germline V gene. V lost 4 bases, J lost 10 bases, and 16 bases stayed unmatched.

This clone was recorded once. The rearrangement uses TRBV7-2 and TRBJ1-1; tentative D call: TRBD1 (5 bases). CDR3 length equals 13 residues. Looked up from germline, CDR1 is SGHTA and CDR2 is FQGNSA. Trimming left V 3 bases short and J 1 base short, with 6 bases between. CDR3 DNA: TGTGCCAGCAGCTTCCAGGGGAACACTGAAGCTTTCTTT. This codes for CASSFQGNTEAFF. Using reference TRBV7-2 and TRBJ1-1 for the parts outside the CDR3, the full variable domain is GAGVSQSPSNKVTEKGKDVELRCDPISGHTALYWYRQSLGQGLEFLIYFQGNSAPDKSGLPSDRFSAERTGGSVSTLTIQRTQQEDSAVYLCASSFQGNTEAFFGQGTRLTVV.

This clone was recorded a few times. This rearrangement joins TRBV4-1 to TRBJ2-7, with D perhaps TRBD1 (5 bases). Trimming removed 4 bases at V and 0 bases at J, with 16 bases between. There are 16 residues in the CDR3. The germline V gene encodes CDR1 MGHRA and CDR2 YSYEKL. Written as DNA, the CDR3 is TGCGCCAGCAGCCTGTCCGACAGCCTAATCTCCTACGAGCAGTACTTC. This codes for CASSLSDSLISYEQYF.

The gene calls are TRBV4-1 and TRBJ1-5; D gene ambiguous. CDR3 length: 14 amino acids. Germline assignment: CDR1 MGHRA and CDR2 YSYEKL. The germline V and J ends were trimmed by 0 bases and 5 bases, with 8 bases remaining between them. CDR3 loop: CASSQEEVDQPQHF. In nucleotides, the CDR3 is TGCGCCAGCAGCCAAGAGGAGGTGGATCAGCCCCAGCATTTT.

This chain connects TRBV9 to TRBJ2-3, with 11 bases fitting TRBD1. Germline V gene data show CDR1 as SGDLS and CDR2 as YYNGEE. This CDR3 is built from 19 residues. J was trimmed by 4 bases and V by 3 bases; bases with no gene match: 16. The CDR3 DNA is TGTGCCAGCAGCGGGTTCTCGAGGACAGGGGGCGCGGGGGCAGATACGCAGTATTTT. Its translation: CASSGFSRTGGAGADTQYF.

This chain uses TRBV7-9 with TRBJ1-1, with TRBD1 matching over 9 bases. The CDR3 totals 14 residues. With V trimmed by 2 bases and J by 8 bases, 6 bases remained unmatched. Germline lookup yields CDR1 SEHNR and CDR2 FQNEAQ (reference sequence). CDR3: CASSLTGGGGEAFF. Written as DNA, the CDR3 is TGTGCCAGCAGCTTAACAGGGGGCGGGGGGGAAGCTTTCTTT.

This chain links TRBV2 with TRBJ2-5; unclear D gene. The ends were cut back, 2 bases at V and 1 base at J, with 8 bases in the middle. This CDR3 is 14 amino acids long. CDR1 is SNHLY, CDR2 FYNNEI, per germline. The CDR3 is CASSEIYSQETQYF. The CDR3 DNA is TGTGCCAGCAGTGAAATCTACAGCCAAGAGACCCAGTACTTC.

The CDR3 DNA is TGTGCCAGCAGTTCCATTGATCAGCCCCAGCATTTT. It encodes CASSSIDQPQHF. This sequence joins TRBV6-5 and TRBJ1-5; D remains unclear. CDR1 MNHEY and CDR2 SVGAGI come from the germline V gene. V lost 4 bases and J 5 bases, leaving 6 bases between the germline ends. CDR3 length: 12 amino acids.

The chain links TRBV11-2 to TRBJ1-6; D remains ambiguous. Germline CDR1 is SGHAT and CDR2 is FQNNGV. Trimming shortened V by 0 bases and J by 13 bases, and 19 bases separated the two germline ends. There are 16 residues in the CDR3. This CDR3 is CASSLDFPRAGRPLHF. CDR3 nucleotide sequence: TGTGCCAGCAGCTTAGATTTCCCCCGGGCGGGGAGGCCCCTCCACTTT. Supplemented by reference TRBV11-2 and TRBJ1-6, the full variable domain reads EAGVAQSPRYKIIEKRQSVAFWCNPISGHATLYWYQQILGQGPKLLIQFQNNGVVDDSQLPKDRFSAERLKGVDSTLKIQPAKLEDSAVYLCASSLDFPRAGRPLHFGNGTRLTVT.

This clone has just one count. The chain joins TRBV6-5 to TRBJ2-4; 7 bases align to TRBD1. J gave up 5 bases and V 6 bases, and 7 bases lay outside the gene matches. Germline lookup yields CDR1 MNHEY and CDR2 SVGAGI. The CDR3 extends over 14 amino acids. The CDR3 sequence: CASRSTGDQNIQYF. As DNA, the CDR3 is TGTGCCAGCAGATCTACAGGGGACCAAAACATTCAGTACTTC.

The chain's CDR3 is CASSPKLAGPPYEQYF. The CDR3 DNA reads TGTGCCAGCAGCCCTAAACTAGCGGGACCACCCTACGAGCAGTACTTC. The chain carries TRBV7-9 and TRBJ2-7, with TRBD2 matching over 10 bases. J lost 2 bases, V lost 5 bases, and 9 bases had no gene match. The germline V gene encodes CDR1 SEHNR and CDR2 FQNEAQ (reference sequence). This CDR3 comprises 16 residues.

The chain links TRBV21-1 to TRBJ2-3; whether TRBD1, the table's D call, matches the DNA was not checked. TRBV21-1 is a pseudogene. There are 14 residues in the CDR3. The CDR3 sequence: CASIRQGTVDTQYF. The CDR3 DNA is TGTGCCAGCATTCGACAGGGGACGGTAGATACGCAGTATTTT.

The CDR3 region is CASSEGTSGITDTQYF. CDR3 nucleotides: TGTGCCAGCAGCGAAGGGACTAGCGGAATCACAGATACGCAGTATTTT. The genes are TRBV7-3 and TRBJ2-3; TRBD2 matches 11 bases. V shed 5 bases, J shed 2 bases, and the junction held 6 bases outside the gene matches. Germline CDR1 reads SGHTA; CDR2 reads FQGTGA. CDR3 size: 16 residues.

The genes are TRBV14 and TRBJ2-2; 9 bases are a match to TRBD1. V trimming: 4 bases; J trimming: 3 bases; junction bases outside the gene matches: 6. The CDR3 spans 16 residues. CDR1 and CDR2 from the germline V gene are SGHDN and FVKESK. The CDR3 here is CASSRGQGYDTGELFF. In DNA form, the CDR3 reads TGTGCCAGCAGCCGGGGACAGGGCTATGACACCGGGGAGCTGTTTTTT.

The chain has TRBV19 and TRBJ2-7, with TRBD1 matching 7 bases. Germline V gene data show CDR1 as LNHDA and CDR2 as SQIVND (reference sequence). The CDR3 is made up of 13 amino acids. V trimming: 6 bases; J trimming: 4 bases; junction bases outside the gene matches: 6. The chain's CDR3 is CASRNRGQYEQYF. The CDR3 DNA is TGTGCCAGTAGGAACAGGGGACAATACGAGCAGTACTTC.

CDR3 region: CASRSSTEAFF. CDR3 DNA: TGTGCCAGCAGATCGAGCACTGAAGCTTTCTTT. The chain has TRBV2 and TRBJ1-1, with D unclear. The ends were cut back, 6 bases at V and 4 bases at J, with 6 bases in the middle. The germline CDR1 and CDR2 sequences are SNHLY and FYNNEI. The CDR3 consists of 11 residues.

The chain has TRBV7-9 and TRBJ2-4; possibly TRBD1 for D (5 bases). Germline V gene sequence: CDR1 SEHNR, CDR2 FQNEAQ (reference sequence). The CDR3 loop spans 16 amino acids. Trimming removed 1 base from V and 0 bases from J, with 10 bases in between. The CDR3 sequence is CASSLGPGLAKNIQYF. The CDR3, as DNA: TGTGCCAGCAGCTTAGGGCCAGGGCTAGCCAAAAACATTCAGTACTTC.

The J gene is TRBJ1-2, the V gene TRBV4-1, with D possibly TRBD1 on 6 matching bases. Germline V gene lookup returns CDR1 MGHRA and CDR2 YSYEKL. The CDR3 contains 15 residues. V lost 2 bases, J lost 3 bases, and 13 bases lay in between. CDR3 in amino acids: CASSQMTGEDYGYTF. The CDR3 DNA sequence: TGCGCCAGCAGCCAAATGACAGGTGAAGACTATGGCTACACCTTC.